The next 25 T cell receptor beta chains were all read from a single sample in a study of blood T cell repertoires in COVID-19. The repertoire was sequenced with immunoSEQ multiplex PCR; TCRdb's copy has only in-frame clones and lacks some. The repertoire holds about 250,000 clones, with around 82% as singletons. Sequenced material: peripheral blood. The origin of the receptors is a person aged 65 to 85 with COVID-19, enrolled during active disease.

The rearrangement joins TRBV4-2 to TRBJ1-1, with 10 bases that match TRBD1. The CDR3 runs 15 residues. Germline CDR1 and CDR2: LGHNA and YNFKEQ. V gave up 0 bases and J gave up 11 bases; unmatched junction bases: 9. CDR3 coding DNA: TGTGCCAGCAGCCAAGAGACAGGGGGCTGGAAAGGGGCTTTCTTT. Amino acids: CASSQETGGWKGAFF.

On this clone itself: The junction and the germline gene differ at one end; a read error may be behind it. The chain is built from TRBV19 and TRBJ1-1; D is perhaps TRBD1 (5 bases). The germline CDR1 and CDR2 sequences are LNHDA and SQIVND (reference sequence). The CDR3 covers 17 residues. The CDR3 protein is CASSSRAQSQVNTEAFF. In DNA form, the CDR3 reads TGTGCCAGTAGTAGCCGGGCGCAATCACAGGTGAATACTGAAGCTTTCTTT. The full variable domain, with the rest looked up from reference TRBV19 and TRBJ1-1, is DGGITQSPKYLFRKEGQNVTLSCEQNLNHDAMYWYRQDPGQGLRLIYYSQIVNDFQKGDIAEGYSVSREKKESFPLTVTSAQKNPTAFYLCASSSRAQSQVNTEAFFGQGTRLTVV.

V is TRBV14 and J is TRBJ2-5, with TRBD2 matching over 7 bases. Trimming cost V 5 bases and J 5 bases; bases outside gene matches: 11. The CDR3 is 15 amino acids. Germline V gene data show CDR1 as SGHDN and CDR2 as FVKESK. Here the CDR3 reads CASSITGEGIETQYF. CDR3 DNA: TGTGCCAGCAGCATAACCGGGGAGGGGATCGAGACCCAGTACTTC.

This sequence joins TRBV9 and TRBJ1-3; a weak D match, TRBD1 (6 bases). Per the germline V gene, CDR1 is SGDLS and CDR2 is YYNGEE. The CDR3 is 18 amino acids. The V and J ends lost 4 bases and 0 bases respectively, with 20 bases between them. The CDR3 DNA reads TGTGCCAGCAGCCCTAAAGGATGGGACACGAGCTCTGGAAACACCATATATTTT. Translation gives CASSPKGWDTSSGNTIYF.

This sequence joins TRBV6-1 and TRBJ2-3, with a weak D call TRBD1 (5 bases). The germline gives CDR1 MNHNS, CDR2 SASEGT. The CDR3 is 14 amino acids. Trimming took off 2 bases at V and 3 bases at J, with 9 bases between the two ends. CDR3 nucleotide sequence: TGTGCCAGCAGTGAAATGACAGCGACAGATACGCAGTATTTT. Amino acids: CASSEMTATDTQYF.

The chain links TRBV18 to TRBJ2-1, with 7 nucleotides matching TRBD1. Germline V gene sequence: CDR1 KGHSH, CDR2 LQKENI. This CDR3 contains 16 residues. With 3 bases clipped from V and 0 bases from J, the junction kept 5 bases outside the gene matches. The chain's CDR3 is CASSPDREPSYNEQFF. CDR3 bases: TGTGCCAGCTCACCCGACAGGGAGCCCTCCTACAATGAGCAGTTCTTC.

The rearrangement joins TRBV11-3 to TRBJ2-7; D is uncertain. CDR1 SGHNT and CDR2 YENEEA come from the germline V gene. Trimming took 1 base from V and 4 from J, leaving 8 bases between them. There are 13 residues in the CDR3. The CDR3 region is CASSLGSAYEQYF. CDR3 coding DNA: TGTGCCAGCAGCTTAGGTTCCGCGTACGAGCAGTACTTC. Full variable domain (missing parts from reference TRBV11-3 and TRBJ2-7): EAGVVQSPRYKIIEKKQPVAFWCNPISGHNTLYWYLQNLGQGPELLIRYENEEAVDDSQLPKDRFSAERLKGVDSTLKIQPAELGDSAVYLCASSLGSAYEQYFGPGTRLTVT.

The V call is TRBV6-6, the J call TRBJ2-2; the D gene is possibly TRBD1 (6 bases). The germline CDR1 and CDR2 sequences are MNHNY and SVGAGI (reference sequence). V was pared by 6 bases and J by 6 bases, with 11 bases between. This CDR3 is built from 13 residues. CDR3 residues: CASRLSGAGELFF. The CDR3 region has the DNA TGTGCCAGCAGACTCTCAGGGGCCGGGGAGCTGTTTTTT.

This clone came up a few times. The chain couples TRBV7-2 to TRBJ2-7; TRBD1 matches 7 bases. Per germline, CDR1 SGHTA and CDR2 FQGNSA. The junction had 9 bases not matched to a gene; V was cut back by 5 bases and J by 2 bases. The CDR3 spans 15 residues. CDR3 coding DNA: TGTGCCAGCAGCGCAAACAGGGGCGCGGCCTACGAGCAGTACTTC. Translation gives CASSANRGAAYEQYF.

A few counts support this clone. The gene calls are TRBV23-1 and TRBJ2-7; the D is unclear. TRBV23-1 falls under the ORF class, with uncertain function. Deletions cut 3 bases from V and 3 bases from J, with 15 bases between. The CDR3 is 15 amino acids. Here the CDR3 DNA reads TGCGCCAGCAGTCACTCGACGGAGCCAAACTACGAGCAGTACTTC. It yields the protein CASSHSTEPNYEQYF.

The J gene is TRBJ1-5, the V gene TRBV6-2 or TRBV6-3; no clear D. V lost 0 bases to trimming and J lost 4 bases, with 10 bases between them. The length of the CDR3 is 15 residues. Germline-derived CDR1 and CDR2 are MNHEY and SVGEGT. CDR3 DNA: TGTGCCAGCAGTTACTCGGTAACAGCTAATCAGCCCCAGCATTTT. It translates to CASSYSVTANQPQHF.

The chain couples TRBV19 to TRBJ2-3, with a possible D match to TRBD1 (5 bases). The CDR3 is made up of 16 amino acids. V lost 7 bases, J lost 1 base, and 18 bases lay in between. Germline V lookup: CDR1 LNHDA, CDR2 SQIVND (reference sequence). The CDR3 protein is CASKLGAFLGTDTQYF. The DNA for the CDR3 is TGTGCCAGTAAACTTGGGGCCTTCCTCGGCACAGATACGCAGTATTTT. The whole variable domain, filled in from reference TRBV19 and TRBJ2-3, reads DGGITQSPKYLFRKEGQNVTLSCEQNLNHDAMYWYRQDPGQGLRLIYYSQIVNDFQKGDIAEGYSVSREKKESFPLTVTSAQKNPTAFYLCASKLGAFLGTDTQYFGPGTRLTVL.

V and J are TRBV7-9 and TRBJ1-5, with 8 bases matching TRBD1. The CDR3 has 15 amino acids. With 5 bases clipped from V and 5 bases from J, the junction kept 8 bases outside the gene matches. Germline loops: CDR1 SEHNR, CDR2 FQNEAQ (reference sequence). The CDR3, as DNA: TGTGCCAGCAGCCTCTCCGGACAGGGCTATCAGCCCCAGCATTTT. Its protein is CASSLSGQGYQPQHF.

This clone occurred once. The chain links TRBV10-3 to TRBJ1-3; D uncertain. The length of the CDR3 is 14 residues. CDR1 and CDR2 from the germline V gene are ENHRY and SYGVKD. The V gene lost 4 bases and the J gene lost 0 bases, with 7 bases spanning the gap. This CDR3 reads CAISVQNSGNTIYF. In DNA form, the CDR3 reads TGTGCCATCAGTGTCCAAAACTCTGGAAACACCATATATTTT.

This sequence joins TRBV2 and TRBJ1-1; D gene unclear. V was pared by 3 bases and J by 0 bases, with 17 bases between. The CDR3 has 17 amino acids. Germline lookup yields CDR1 SNHLY and CDR2 FYNNEI. The CDR3 sequence: CASSDSARREMNTEAFF. CDR3 bases: TGTGCCAGCAGTGATTCCGCCAGGCGAGAAATGAACACTGAAGCTTTCTTT.

The rearrangement links TRBV12-3 or TRBV12-4 to TRBJ2-3; no firm D call. Trimming cost V 6 bases and J 1 base, with 8 bases left between them. This CDR3 has 13 amino acids. CDR3 amino acids: CASRLFGTDTQYF. CDR3 sequence (DNA): TGTGCCAGCAGACTCTTTGGCACAGATACGCAGTATTTT.

The chain uses TRBV29-1 and TRBJ2-1; D possibly corresponds to TRBD2 (5 bases). CDR1 is SQVTM, CDR2 ANQGSEA, per germline. Trimming stripped 1 base from V and 8 bases from J, with 12 bases between. This CDR3 is built from 13 residues. CDR3 in DNA: TGCAGCGTTGAAGGGATGACGCGGGATGAGCAGTTCTTC. This translates into CSVEGMTRDEQFF.

The rearrangement joins TRBV5-1 to TRBJ2-3, with 12 positions matching TRBD2. The CDR3 runs to 18 residues. The trim removed 1 base at V and 3 bases at J, leaving 9 bases unmatched. Germline V lookup: CDR1 SGHRS, CDR2 YFSETQ. The CDR3 sequence: CASSLRGTSGSATDTQYF. In DNA form, the CDR3 reads TGCGCCAGCAGCTTGCGTGGGACTAGCGGGTCCGCAACAGATACGCAGTATTTT.

DNA for the CDR3: TGTGCCAGCAGCTTAGGAGGGGGCGGTACTGAAGCTTTCTTT. Translation gives CASSLGGGGTEAFF. This chain joins TRBV7-2 and TRBJ1-1, with 7 bases lining up with TRBD1. The CDR3 contains 14 residues. The junction had 4 bases not matched to a gene; V was cut back by 1 base and J by 5 bases. The germline CDR1 and CDR2 sequences are SGHTA and FQGNSA.

This chain connects TRBV19 to TRBJ2-7; 7 nucleotides agree with TRBD2. V dropped 3 bases and J dropped 5; count of bases not matched to a gene: 7. The CDR3 extends over 14 amino acids. Per germline, CDR1 LNHDA and CDR2 SQIVND (reference sequence). The CDR3 reads CASSILAGVHEQYF. In DNA, the CDR3 is TGTGCCAGTAGTATCTTGGCGGGAGTCCACGAGCAGTACTTC.

The chain links TRBV5-1 to TRBJ2-7; possibly TRBD1 for D (6 bases). This CDR3 region has 15 residues. Germline V CDR1 and CDR2: SGHRS, YFSETQ. The germline V and J ends were trimmed by 0 bases and 4 bases, with 14 bases remaining between them. The DNA for the CDR3 is TGCGCCAGCAGCTTGGGCAGGGGCTGGTGGTACGAGCAGTACTTC. Its translation is CASSLGRGWWYEQYF.

The rearrangement uses TRBV7-3 and TRBJ2-3; D perhaps matches TRBD1 (6 bases). CDR1 and CDR2 (germline): SGHTA, FQGTGA. The CDR3 consists of 17 residues. Trimming removed 3 bases at V and 0 bases at J, with 16 bases between. The CDR3 nucleotides read TGTGCCAGCAGCTTTGGCACCGGACAGCTCAGCACAGATACGCAGTATTTT. Residues: CASSFGTGQLSTDTQYF.

V and J are TRBV2 and TRBJ2-2, with 9 bases fitting TRBD2. The CDR3 spans 15 residues. V trimming: 7 bases; J trimming: 6 bases; junction bases outside the gene matches: 9. Germline V gene lookup returns CDR1 SNHLY and CDR2 FYNNEI. The CDR3 reads CASNIGTSLPGELFF. The CDR3 DNA is TGTGCCAGCAACATCGGGACTAGCCTGCCCGGGGAGCTGTTTTTT.

This clone was seen just once. The final CDR3 position lacks the conserved phenylalanine or tryptophan, pointing to a likely read error. The DNA is left out, because the CDR3 cannot be placed on it with certainty; the CDR3 is given as TCRdb lists it. The chain recombines TRBV6-6 with TRBJ1-1. Germline V lookup: CDR1 MNHNY, CDR2 SVGAGI (reference sequence). 16 amino acids form the CDR3, both terminal residues included. The CDR3 region is CASSYRSPAADVGERI.

Concerning this clone itself: A junction boundary mismatches the germline segment, possibly from a read error. The V call is TRBV3-1 (or the pseudogene TRBV3-2), the J call TRBJ1-1, with D tentatively TRBD1 (5 bases). Germline V gives CDR1 LGHDT, CDR2 YNNKEL (reference sequence). The CDR3 has 13 amino acids. CDR3 protein: CASTGVRNAEAFF. CDR3 nucleotides: TGTGCCAGCACGGGGGTCCGGAACGCTGAAGCTTTCTTT.